This T cell receptor beta chain was identified in a study of blood T cells in healthy people across ages. A sample-barcoded 5' primer and a J-beta primer mix were used in a second PCR of roughly 6 to 12 cycles. TCRdb re-called the 5' RACE reads with MiXCR, one entry per CDR3 protein. The table lists 750,000 to 1,000,000 distinct CDR3 sequences, about 28% of them singletons. J lost 1 base, V lost 1 base, and 1 base had no gene match. The CDR3 consists of 14 residues. Germline CDR1 DFQATT, CDR2 SNEGSKA (reference sequence). These same records also appear under a second study, on T cells of mothers and their children. Per that paper: Samples were obtained from three healthy Caucasian mothers and their six children. Overlap in related mother-child pairs always slightly exceeded unrelated pairs, never significantly.

The sequence was obtained from a woman aged 40 to 49 in good health. This chain links TRBV20-1 with TRBJ2-5, with 9 bases identical to TRBD2. What was sequenced was blood. CDR3 sequence: CSARGTSVQETQYF. DNA for the CDR3: TGCAGTGCTAGAGGGACTAGCGTCCAAGAGACCCAGTACTTC.